These 20 T cell receptor beta chains share one sample of origin, sequenced in a study of CD8 T cells in ankylosing spondylitis. TCRdb reprocessed the 5' RACE reads via MiXCR and lists one record per CDR3 protein. The data contain about 250,000 distinct CDR3 sequences, 8% to 10% of them singletons. The sample taken for sequencing was blood, either unsorted or a sorted T cell fraction (not recorded which). These receptors were collected from a female donor with ankylosing spondylitis or in good health (not recorded which).

This clonotype was recorded many times. In nucleotides, the CDR3 is TGTGCCAGCAGTTTTAGACAGTCCTCTGGAAACACCATATATTTT. This encodes CASSFRQSSGNTIYF. The V gene is TRBV12-3 or TRBV12-4, the J gene TRBJ1-3; weak D call: TRBD1 (5 bases). The V end was cut by 3 bases, the J end by 0 bases, with 9 bases between. The CDR3 sequence is 15 residues long.

The sample holds many counts of this clonotype. The V gene is TRBV25-1, the J gene TRBJ2-7, with 7 positions matching TRBD1. J gave up 1 base and V 6 bases, and 3 bases lay outside the gene matches. The germline gives CDR1 MGHDK, CDR2 SYGVNS. The CDR3 covers 13 residues. Written as DNA, the CDR3 is TGTGCCAGCAGGGGACAGCAGTCCTACGAGCAGTACTTC. Translation: CASRGQQSYEQYF.

This clonotype was recorded many times. The chain links TRBV20-1 to TRBJ1-5; no firm D call. V was shortened by 5 bases and J by 2 bases, with 13 bases between the two germline ends. CDR1 is DFQATT, CDR2 SNEGSKA, per germline (reference sequence). The CDR3 length is 14 residues. In nucleotides, the CDR3 is TGCAGTGCTGCCGGCCTTGCGGGCAATCAGCCCCAGCATTTT. Amino acids: CSAAGLAGNQPQHF.

This clonotype was counted only a few times. The chain uses TRBV7-3 and TRBJ1-2; D unresolved. CDR1 SGHTA and CDR2 FQGTGA come from the germline V gene. This CDR3 has 13 amino acids. Deletions cut 2 bases from V and 8 bases from J, with 12 bases between. The CDR3 nucleotides are TGTGCCAGCAGCTTAGAGGCCGCGGGGGGCTACACCTTC. It encodes CASSLEAAGGYTF.

This clonotype was seen a few times. The chain has TRBV4-3 and TRBJ2-3, with 9 positions matching TRBD2. Germline V lookup: CDR1 LGHNA, CDR2 YSLEER. Germline trimming cut 1 base from V and 6 bases from J; bases unmatched to any gene: 8. This CDR3 is built from 16 residues. The CDR3 DNA follows: TGCGCCAGCAGCCAAGCGATGTTAGCGGGAGTGGATACGCAGTATTTT. It encodes CASSQAMLAGVDTQYF.

This clonotype showed up just a few times. This rearrangement joins TRBV5-1 to TRBJ1-1; D gene uncertain. Per germline, CDR1 SGHRS and CDR2 YFSETQ. V was trimmed by 2 bases and J by 4 bases, leaving 12 bases between them. CDR3 length: 14 amino acids. CDR3 residues: CASSFGPGSTEAFF. As DNA, the CDR3 is TGCGCCAGCAGCTTCGGTCCGGGAAGCACTGAAGCTTTCTTT.

In its sample, this clonotype was seen a few times. Just one base apart from a much larger clone, this may be a read error. The chain recombines TRBV7-8 with TRBJ2-1; D gene ambiguous. The length of the CDR3 is 15 residues. Germline loops: CDR1 SGHVS, CDR2 FQNEAQ. CDR3 loop: CTSSLLRVTYNEQFF. The CDR3 nucleotides read TGTACCAGCAGCTTACTACGAGTTACTTACAATGAGCAGTTCTTC.

This rearrangement joins TRBV3-1 to TRBJ2-3; TRBD2 might be the D (6 bases). With 10 bases removed from V and 7 bases from J, the gap between germline ends came to 33 bases. CDR1 is LGHDT and CDR2 is YNNKEL in the germline V gene (reference sequence). The CDR3 runs to 18 residues. For the CDR3, the DNA is TGTGCCATCTGCCCGGCCCGTTTTACTAGCCGGGGTGGGAATACGCAGTATTTT. The encoded protein is CAICPARFTSRGGNTQYF.

At least ten counts were recorded for this clonotype. The chain has TRBV6-1 and TRBJ1-3; D gene uncertain. Germline loops: CDR1 MNHNS, CDR2 SASEGT. This CDR3 is built from 15 residues. Trimming left V 7 bases short and J 0 bases short, with 13 bases between. CDR3 coding DNA: TGTGCCAGCACCCTTACAGCCGTCTCTGGAAACACCATATATTTT. It codes for CASTLTAVSGNTIYF.

This clonotype was counted a few times. The chain has TRBV7-9 and TRBJ2-7; weak D call: TRBD2 (5 bases). CDR1 and CDR2 from the germline V gene are SEHNR and FQNEAQ (reference sequence). The CDR3 totals 14 residues. V was shortened by 1 base and J by 6 bases, with 13 bases between the two germline ends. CDR3 nucleotide sequence: TGTGCCAGCAGCTTAGGGGCTAGCTCCCTCGAGCAGTACTTC. Protein product: CASSLGASSLEQYF.

The table lists this clonotype with many counts. The rearrangement links TRBV2 to TRBJ2-1, with D tentatively TRBD1 or TRBD2 (5 bases each). The CDR3 contains 14 residues. CDR1 and CDR2 from the germline V gene are SNHLY and FYNNEI. Deletions cut 3 bases from V and 7 bases from J, with 13 bases between. CDR3 amino acids: CASSDPPEGNEQFF. As DNA, the CDR3 is TGTGCCAGCAGTGATCCCCCCGAGGGGAATGAGCAGTTCTTC.

This clonotype has more than one count but fewer than ten. The chain employs TRBV5-1 and TRBJ2-5, with D tentatively TRBD1 (5 bases). The germline V gene encodes CDR1 SGHRS and CDR2 YFSETQ. CDR3 size: 14 residues. Trimming took 2 bases from V and 2 from J, leaving 10 bases between them. The CDR3 reads CASSLQVTQETQYF. The CDR3, as DNA: TGCGCCAGCAGCTTACAGGTTACTCAAGAGACCCAGTACTTC. Full variable domain (outside the CDR3, taken from reference TRBV5-1 and TRBJ2-5): KAGVTQTPRYLIKTRGQQVTLSCSPISGHRSVSWYQQTPGQGLQFLFEYFSETQRNKGNFPGRFSGRQFSNSRSEMNVSTLELGDSALYLCASSLQVTQETQYFGPGTRLLVL.

This clonotype was seen ten or more times. The gene calls are TRBV12-3 or TRBV12-4 and TRBJ2-7, with 9 bases identical to TRBD1. The CDR3 totals 14 residues. V gave up 6 bases and J gave up 5 bases; unmatched junction bases: 8. As DNA, the CDR3 is TGTGCCAGCAGCGCCGGGACAGGGCGGAACGAGCAGTACTTC. Translated, it gives CASSAGTGRNEQYF.

A remark on this clonotype: A much larger clone sits a single nucleotide away, making a read error possible. V usage is TRBV28 and J usage is TRBJ2-1, with TRBD2 as a possible D gene (5 bases). Germline assignment: CDR1 MDHEN and CDR2 SYDVKM. The CDR3 runs to 15 residues. The CDR3, as DNA: TGTGCCAACAGTTTGGGTGGGAGTCAAACCAATGAGCAGTTCTTC. Translating it yields CANSLGGSQTNEQFF.

The CDR3 reads CASSLGRREGAKYF. In nucleotides, the CDR3 is TGTGCCAGCAGCTTAGGGAGGCGGGAGGGCGCGAAGTACTTC. The chain has TRBV7-2 and TRBJ2-4; 9 bases match TRBD2. This CDR3 is built from 14 residues. Germline CDR1 is SGHTA and CDR2 is FQGNSA. Unmatched junction bases numbered 9, after V lost 1 base and J lost 14 bases. Based on the CDR3 plus reference TRBV7-2 and TRBJ2-4, the full variable domain is GAGVSQSPSNKVTEKGKDVELRCDPISGHTALYWYRQSLGQGLEFLIYFQGNSAPDKSGLPSDRFSAERTGGSVSTLTIQRTQQEDSAVYLCASSLGRREGAKYFGAGTRLSVL.

This clonotype has more than one count but fewer than ten. The gene calls are TRBV7-2 and TRBJ2-1, with TRBD2 matching over 11 bases. With V trimmed by 2 bases and J by 9 bases, 21 bases remained unmatched. Germline CDR1 and CDR2: SGHTA and FQGNSA. The CDR3 loop spans 20 amino acids. The chain's CDR3 is CASSLRASGGLSAVRPEQFF. CDR3 nucleotides: TGTGCCAGCAGCTTAAGGGCTAGCGGGGGGTTATCCGCAGTGAGGCCTGAGCAGTTCTTC.

Ten or more counts support this clonotype. The V gene is TRBV2, the J gene TRBJ2-2; 8 bases fit TRBD1. Germline assignment: CDR1 SNHLY and CDR2 FYNNEI. The CDR3 loop spans 14 amino acids. The J segment lost 4 bases and the V segment lost 6 bases, leaving 4 bases of the junction unmatched. The CDR3 nucleotides are TGTGCCAGCAGGGGACAGGCAGGCACCGGGGAGCTGTTTTTT. This gives the protein CASRGQAGTGELFF.

A note on this clonotype: A much larger clone is a single base away; this may be a read error. V and J are TRBV7-8 and TRBJ2-7; 7 nucleotides agree with TRBD1. The CDR3 length is 15 residues. Losses at the gene ends were 1 base for V and 0 bases for J; bases not matched to a gene: 3. Germline-derived CDR1 and CDR2 are SGHVS and FQNEAQ. In DNA form, the CDR3 reads TGTGCCAGCAGCTTAGTAGGGGGCGCCTCCTACGAGCAGTACTTC. Protein: CASSLVGGASYEQYF.

The V and J genes are TRBV7-9 and TRBJ1-1, with TRBD1 as a possible D gene (5 bases). This CDR3 contains 16 residues. V lost 5 bases to trimming and J lost 1 base, with 17 bases between them. CDR1 is SEHNR and CDR2 is FQNEAQ in the germline V gene (reference sequence). CDR3: CASSPVGGGPNTEAFF. CDR3 in DNA: TGTGCCAGCAGCCCCGTGGGGGGGGGACCGAACACTGAAGCTTTCTTT.

The rearrangement uses TRBV5-6 and TRBJ2-5, with 12 bases that match TRBD2. Per germline, CDR1 SGHDT and CDR2 YYEEEE. Losses at the gene ends were 0 bases for V and 5 bases for J; bases not matched to a gene: 8. The CDR3 has 17 amino acids. The CDR3 bases are TGTGCCAGCAGCTTGGCGGGTGGACTAGCGGGACAGGAGACCCAGTACTTC. Its protein product is CASSLAGGLAGQETQYF.